In its sample, the clone carrying this T cell receptor (beta chain) was seen a few times. What it binds is not known. After removal of 9 bases from V and 0 bases from J, the junction contained 2 bases not matched to a gene. Germline-derived CDR1 and CDR2 are MNHEY and SVGAGI. This CDR3 has 13 amino acids. The sequenced template was cDNA made from the entire isolated RNA. TCRdb's table, derived via immunoSEQ multiplex PCR, lists solely in-frame clones and lacks some. The data show around 450,000 clones, roughly 11% seen once. The record originates from a study of beta chain features in type 1 diabetes. Study-wide points: Naive, central memory and regulatory TCRB repertoires appeared more similar among patients than healthy donors. The influence of HLA type on TCRB rearrangement stayed undetermined.

Without exception, sorted populations had purity beyond 95%. The specimen was naive CD4+ T cells from blood. This clonotype was obtained from a young woman in good health. The chain carries TRBV6-5 and TRBJ2-3; TRBD1 agrees at 8 bases. CDR3 nucleotides: TGTGCCAGTTACAGGGGGAGCACAGATACGCAGTATTTT. Translating it yields CASYRGSTDTQYF.